This T cell receptor beta chain was captured by sequencing in a study of T cells in Graves' hyperthyroidism and ophthalmopathy (dated by TCRdb to between 2018 and 2021). In the study overall: Peripheral blood samples were taken at the time of initial diagnosis, prior to any treatment. To identify distinguishing TCR V-J signatures, a discovery cohort of 100 patients was used, comprising some 45 with Graves' ophthalmopathy and under 60 with stable Graves' hyperthyroidism. Whether ophthalmopathy could be predicted prospectively was tested in an independent validation cohort made up of fewer than 20 hyperthyroidism patients plus 17 patients who later progressed to ophthalmopathy. The study also compared thyroid tissue and blood T-cell repertoires from several Graves' hyperthyroidism patients. The 100 or so discovery patients were randomly split 7:3 into training and test sets. Once sampling was done, hyperthyroidism patients were given methimazole at a starting dose of 30 mg daily, whereas ophthalmopathy patients were given high-dose intravenous methylprednisolone. The paper describes TCR Vbeta CDR3 sequencing of 135 peripheral blood samples, made up of under 50 ophthalmopathy patients, approximately 73 hyperthyroidism patients and 17 progressor patients. Results and caveats for the whole study, not just this receptor: In validation, the model predicted progression to ophthalmopathy a median of 6.5 months before onset, with roughly 70% sensitivity and 72.22% specificity. Ophthalmopathy was separated from stable hyperthyroidism by a 13 V-J signature model, with approximately 85% sensitivity and roughly 81% specificity obtained in cross-validation and 80%/75% obtained in testing. Most expanded thyroid clonotypes (frequency above 0.001) were also found in blood, which suggests that blood repertoires may mirror thyroid immune responses. No statistical method was used to set the sample size in advance, and investigators knew the group allocation.

The CDR3 runs 12 residues from the cysteine to the phenylalanine. The CDR3 DNA has 36 bases and is translated from base 1. From a lookup of the germline V gene (reference sequence), CDR1 and CDR2 are DFQATT and SNEGSKA. The V and J ends are trimmed by 5 bases and 4 bases, leaving 9 bases between them. Graves' hyperthyroidism was defined as stable when no progression to ophthalmopathy occurred over 18 months of follow-up. Hyperthyroidism patients were aged 18 to 65 years and newly diagnosed, with disease duration of less than 2 months. Any patient with an uncontrolled infection, another autoimmune disease, pregnancy or lactation was excluded. Diagnoses relied on clinical symptoms, serum thyroxine and TRAb, thyroid ultrasound and orbital computed tomography. PBMCs were separated from 10 ml of fresh peripheral blood using Ficoll-Paque density gradient centrifugation. Trizol reagent was used to extract total RNA, and RNA quality was then checked on an Agilent 2100 Bioanalyzer.

Of note for this clonotype: There is no known antigen for this receptor. There are no base qualities to consult, and no much larger clone falls within one base.

TCR beta CDR3 regions were amplified from RNA transcripts. For the first round of RT-PCR on the TCR CDR3, the HTBI primer set was used together with the Qiagen OneStep RT-PCR kit. Libraries were constructed in a second round of multiplex PCR, after which size selection and purification were performed. Sequencing of the libraries was done on an Illumina HiSeq2000 using paired-end 100 bp reads. From the authors' description of their analysis: SOAPnuke was used to process the raw data, with reads discarded if the reads contained adapters or uncalled bases, had a mean Phred below 15, or lacked an exact constant-primer or identifier match. COPE v1.2.5 was used to merge the high-quality paired reads, and each unique nucleotide sequence was defined as a clonotype. MiTCR v1.1 was used to align the clonotypes against IMGT TRBV, TRBD and TRBJ reference segments. The analysis was restricted to V-J combinations with a frequency above 0.0001, which together covered 98% to 99.2% of the repertoires. The TCS score was defined as F50 (clonal expansion) divided by E x V (chaos), with BLOSUM62-based TCRdist calculated between CDR3 peptides within each V-J. Welch's t-statistics and random forest reduced roughly 530 V-J features to roughly 13, which were used in a naive Bayes classifier (R e1071). The public reads were run again by TCRdb, first through fastp at Q25 and then through MiXCR, and only productive beta chains were kept. A single entry per CDR3 protein holds the most common genes and DNA from its merged rows. The V and J calls and clone size are TCRdb's, not the authors'. For this sample there are about 300,000 distinct CDR3 sequences; roughly 15% appear just once. Jointly, the top ten make up roughly 31% of the sample.

The TCR originated in a young man with Graves' hyperthyroidism. The specimen sequenced was blood. Recombination connected TRBV20-1 to TRBJ1-5; the best D guess is TRBD1, with 6 bases matching. The DNA reads as follows: TGCAGTGCTTCACAGGGAAATCAGCCCCAGCATTTT. Translated, it reads CSASQGNQPQHF.